Presented here are 11 T cell receptor beta chains from one specimen sequenced in a study of shared clonotypes between healthy human individuals. Clones were sequenced by immunoSEQ multiplex PCR, and TCRdb holds only the in-frame ones, with some missing. The repertoire holds some 2,000,000 clones, with about 95% as singletons. Selected positively for CCR7 and CD45RO-negative, naive CD8 cells excluded terminally differentiated effector memory CD45RA+ cells. The sequencing input was naive CD8+ T cells sorted from blood. These receptors were collected from a man younger than 30 in good health.

The chain uses TRBV28 and TRBJ1-6; no reliable D call. The CDR3 contains 14 residues. V dropped 3 bases and J dropped 9 bases, with 12 bases sitting between them. The germline V gene has CDR1 MDHEN and CDR2 SYDVKM. In DNA, the CDR3 is TGTGCCAGCAGTTTGTTCCAATCAAGTTCACCCCTCCACTTT. This gives the protein CASSLFQSSSPLHF.

This chain uses TRBV18 with TRBJ2-7; D is ambiguous. Germline V gene sequence: CDR1 KGHSH, CDR2 LQKENI. The CDR3 runs 14 residues. The ends were cut back, 0 bases at V and 9 bases at J, with 15 bases in the middle. As DNA, the CDR3 is TGTGCCAGCTCACCACCTTATCGAGATCTTCGGCAGTACTTC. Translated: CASSPPYRDLRQYF.

The chain recombines TRBV7-8 with TRBJ2-7; TRBD1 might be the D (6 bases). V was clipped by 1 base and J by 6 bases, with 10 bases between them. CDR1 is SGHVS and CDR2 is FQNEAQ in the germline V gene. The CDR3 is 13 amino acids. This CDR3 is CASSLGTASEQYF. DNA for the CDR3: TGTGCCAGCAGCTTAGGGACAGCTAGCGAGCAGTACTTC. The whole variable domain, remainder taken from reference TRBV7-8 and TRBJ2-7, is GAGVSQSPRYKVAKRGQDVALRCDPISGHVSLFWYQQALGQGPEFLTYFQNEAQLDKSGLPSDRFFAERPEGSVSTLKIQRTQQEDSAVYLCASSLGTASEQYFGPGTRLTVT.

This chain links TRBV28 with TRBJ2-7; the D is unclear. The V end lost 3 bases, the J end lost 0 bases, and 12 bases lay between the germline ends. From germline, CDR1 is MDHEN and CDR2 SYDVKM. CDR3 size: 15 residues. The CDR3 sequence is CASSFSPGVSYEQYF. The CDR3 DNA sequence: TGTGCCAGCAGTTTTTCCCCAGGCGTCTCCTACGAGCAGTACTTC.

Remarks on this clone: This same CDR3 is encoded by further DNA sequences in the sample. This chain joins TRBV14 and TRBJ2-5; D is unclear. Trimming pared 1 base from V and 4 bases from J, leaving 4 bases between. The CDR3 is 12 amino acids. CDR1 is SGHDN, CDR2 FVKESK, per germline. The CDR3 spells CASSQALETQYF. The CDR3 DNA reads as TGTGCCAGCAGCCAAGCTCTAGAGACCCAGTACTTC.

This clone appeared once. The chain employs TRBV7-3 and TRBJ1-3; D unresolved. V lost 4 bases, J lost 0 bases, and 4 bases lay in between. Germline V gives CDR1 SGHTA, CDR2 FQGTGA. The CDR3 is made up of 13 amino acids. CDR3 in DNA: TGTGCCAGCAGCTCAGACTCTGGAAACACCATATATTTT. Its translation: CASSSDSGNTIYF.

The chain carries TRBV30 and TRBJ2-1; maybe TRBD2 (6 bases). Germline values: CDR1 GTSNPN, CDR2 SVGIG (reference sequence). Trimming removed 0 bases at V and 5 bases at J, with 11 bases between. This CDR3 is 14 amino acids long. The CDR3 bases are TGTGCCTGGAGTGTAGGACTACTCCACAATGAGCAGTTCTTC. Residues: CAWSVGLLHNEQFF. The variable domain in full, completed from reference TRBV30 and TRBJ2-1, reads SQTIHQWPATLVQPVGSPLSLECTVEGTSNPNLYWYRQAAGRGLQLLFYSVGIGQISSEVPQNLSASRPQDRQFILSSKKLLLSDSGFYLCAWSVGLLHNEQFFGPGTRLTVL.

This sequence joins TRBV27 and TRBJ2-3, with TRBD2 matching 14 bases. The CDR3 runs to 17 residues. Germline CDR1 and CDR2: MNHEY and SMNVEV (reference sequence). V shed 8 bases and J 4 bases; nucleotides not matched to a gene: 11. Written as DNA, the CDR3 is TGTGCCAGCCACGGACTAGCGGGGGGCCATTCGGCAGATACGCAGTATTTT. Translating gives CASHGLAGGHSADTQYF.

The chain uses TRBV7-6 and TRBJ1-1, with 8 bases aligning to TRBD1. The CDR3 extends over 16 amino acids. J gave up 2 bases and V 1 base, and 6 bases lay outside the gene matches. Germline CDR1 and CDR2: SGHVS and FNYEAQ. In nucleotides, the CDR3 is TGTGCCAGCAGCTTAGGATTTGGGACAGGAAACACTGAAGCTTTCTTT. Its protein is CASSLGFGTGNTEAFF.

This chain connects TRBV27 to TRBJ2-7, with D possibly matching TRBD1 (6 bases). CDR3 length: 13 residues. The germline gives CDR1 MNHEY, CDR2 SMNVEV (reference sequence). Trimming cost V 3 bases and J 4 bases, with 10 bases left between them. CDR3 region: CASSFSGQYEQYF. CDR3 sequence (DNA): TGTGCCAGCAGTTTTTCTGGACAGTACGAGCAGTACTTC.

The chain combines TRBV19 with TRBJ2-3; the D gene is possibly TRBD1 (5 bases). The CDR3 runs 15 residues. Germline values: CDR1 LNHDA, CDR2 SQIVND (reference sequence). V was trimmed by 5 bases and J by 1 base, leaving 13 bases between them. The CDR3 DNA follows: TGTGCCAGTAGTCTTTCAGGGTATGGCACAGATACGCAGTATTTT. Its translation: CASSLSGYGTDTQYF.